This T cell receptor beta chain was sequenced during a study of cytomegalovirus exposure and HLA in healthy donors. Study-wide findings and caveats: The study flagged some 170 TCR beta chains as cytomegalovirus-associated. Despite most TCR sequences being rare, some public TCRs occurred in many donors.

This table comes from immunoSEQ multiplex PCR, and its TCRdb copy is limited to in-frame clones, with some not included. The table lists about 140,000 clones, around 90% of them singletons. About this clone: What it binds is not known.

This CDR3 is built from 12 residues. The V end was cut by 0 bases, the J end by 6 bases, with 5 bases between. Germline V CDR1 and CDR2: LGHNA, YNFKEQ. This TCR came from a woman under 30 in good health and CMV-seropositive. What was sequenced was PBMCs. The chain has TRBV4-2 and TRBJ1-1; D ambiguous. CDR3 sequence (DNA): TGTGCCAGCAGCCAAGAATGGCCTGAAGCTTTCTTT. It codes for CASSQEWPEAFF.